The rows below give T cell receptor beta chains drawn from one sample of a study of early T cells in non-severe SARS-CoV-2 infection. Via MiXCR, TCRdb re-called the 5' RACE reads, giving one row per CDR3 protein. Of tens of thousands of distinct CDR3 sequences in the sample, over 10% were seen once. Specimen: whole blood, collected at baseline. These receptors all come from an adult who was a healthcare worker with PCR-confirmed SARS-CoV-2 infection or an uninfected control (not recorded which). Both conserved end residues are part of each CDR3. Each record gives: V gene, J gene, clone size, D gene, CDR3 protein, CDR3 DNA. A D gene is named only where the DNA matches it firmly. Clone size is stated in some rows and not others, as once, few, many or a class when expanded.

V gene: TRBV29-1
J gene: TRBJ2-2
clone size: few
D gene: NA
CDR3 protein: CSVGRGSNTGELFF
CDR3 DNA: TGCAGCGTTGGAAGAGGATCGAACACCGGGGAGCTGTTTTTT

V gene: TRBV11-2
J gene: TRBJ2-3
clone size: few
D gene: NA
CDR3 protein: CASSSYRVADTQYF
CDR3 DNA: TGTGCCAGCAGCTCCTACAGGGTGGCAGATACGCAGTATTTT

V gene: TRBV12-3/TRBV12-4
J gene: TRBJ2-5
clone size: medium-sized
D gene: TRBD2
CDR3 protein: CASSFTSGGTNQETQYF
CDR3 DNA: TGTGCCAGCAGTTTCACTAGCGGGGGGACCAACCAAGAGACCCAGTACTTC

V gene: TRBV2
J gene: TRBJ2-3
clone size: many
D gene: TRBD2
CDR3 protein: CASSRTSGDRDTQYF
CDR3 DNA: TGTGCCAGCAGCAGGACTAGCGGGGACAGAGATACGCAGTATTTT

V gene: TRBV7-8
J gene: TRBJ2-5
clone size: NA
D gene: NA
CDR3 protein: CASSLAGISPQETQYF
CDR3 DNA: TGTGCCAGCAGCTTAGCGGGGATCAGCCCCCAAGAGACCCAGTACTTC

V gene: TRBV7-2
J gene: TRBJ2-7
clone size: NA
D gene: NA
CDR3 protein: CASSLNLRLSGNEQHF
CDR3 DNA: TGTGCCAGCAGCTTAAATCTTCGATTGAGCGGCAACGAGCAGCACTTC

V gene: TRBV7-4
J gene: TRBJ2-1
clone size: few
D gene: TRBD2
CDR3 protein: CASSSHPRSGGYYNEQFF
CDR3 DNA: TGTGCCAGCAGCTCCCACCCCCGTAGCGGGGGATACTACAATGAGCAGTTCTTC

V gene: TRBV2
J gene: TRBJ1-1
clone size: many
D gene: NA
CDR3 protein: CASSEEGVKNTEAFF
CDR3 DNA: TGTGCCAGCAGTGAGGAGGGCGTAAAGAACACTGAAGCTTTCTTT

V gene: TRBV6-6
J gene: TRBJ1-6
clone size: few
D gene: NA
CDR3 protein: CASSLRQETPLHF
CDR3 DNA: TGTGCCAGCAGCCTTAGACAGGAAACACCCCTCCACTTT

V gene: TRBV28
J gene: TRBJ2-1
clone size: many
D gene: TRBD1
CDR3 protein: CASSPGTVHEQFF
CDR3 DNA: TGTGCCAGCAGTCCCGGGACAGTACATGAGCAGTTCTTC

V gene: TRBV27
J gene: TRBJ2-7
clone size: NA
D gene: NA
CDR3 protein: CASSAGQPYEQYF
CDR3 DNA: TGTGCCAGCAGTGCCGGACAGCCCTACGAGCAGTACTTC

V gene: TRBV9
J gene: TRBJ1-6
clone size: NA
D gene: NA
CDR3 protein: CASSVGRGIQSPLHF
CDR3 DNA: TGTGCCAGCAGCGTAGGTCGGGGCATACAGTCACCCCTCCACTTT

V gene: TRBV7-9
J gene: TRBJ2-2
clone size: few
D gene: NA
CDR3 protein: CASSSIPGELFF
CDR3 DNA: TGTGCCAGCAGCTCTATCCCCGGGGAGCTGTTTTTT

V gene: TRBV20-1
J gene: TRBJ2-3
clone size: few
D gene: TRBD2
CDR3 protein: CSARLAGAGSTDTQYF
CDR3 DNA: TGCAGTGCTAGACTAGCGGGGGCCGGGAGCACAGATACGCAGTATTTT

V gene: TRBV7-6
J gene: TRBJ2-5
clone size: few
D gene: TRBD1
CDR3 protein: CASSSAGGRETQLLTQYF
CDR3 DNA: TGTGCCAGCAGCTCAGCAGGGGGCAGAGAGACCCAGTTATTGACCCAGTACTTC

V gene: TRBV4-2
J gene: TRBJ2-7
clone size: once
D gene: NA
CDR3 protein: CASSRGTGTYEQYF
CDR3 DNA: TGTGCCAGCAGCCGAGGGACGGGAACCTACGAGCAGTACTTC

V gene: TRBV5-1
J gene: TRBJ2-2
clone size: many
D gene: NA
CDR3 protein: CASSSLSGVNTGELFF
CDR3 DNA: TGCGCCAGCAGCTCCCTTTCGGGAGTTAACACCGGGGAGCTGTTTTTT

V gene: TRBV11-2
J gene: TRBJ2-5
clone size: NA
D gene: NA
CDR3 protein: CASDNRVSETQYF
CDR3 DNA: TGTGCCAGCGACAACAGGGTCAGTGAGACCCAGTACTTC

V gene: TRBV5-1
J gene: TRBJ2-2
clone size: NA
D gene: NA
CDR3 protein: CASSIQRPNTGELFF
CDR3 DNA: TGCGCCAGCAGCATTCAGCGACCGAACACCGGGGAGCTGTTTTTT

V gene: TRBV18
J gene: TRBJ2-1
clone size: few
D gene: NA
CDR3 protein: CASFREIYNEQFF
CDR3 DNA: TGTGCCAGCTTCCGGGAAATCTACAATGAGCAGTTCTTC

V gene: TRBV11-2
J gene: TRBJ1-6
clone size: NA
D gene: NA
CDR3 protein: CASSLNREYSPLHF
CDR3 DNA: TGTGCCAGCAGCTTGAACAGGGAGTATTCACCCCTCCACTTT

V gene: TRBV13
J gene: TRBJ2-5
clone size: NA
D gene: NA
CDR3 protein: CASSSAQDRAETQYF
CDR3 DNA: TGTGCCAGCAGCTCAGCTCAAGACAGAGCAGAGACCCAGTACTTC

V gene: TRBV7-9
J gene: TRBJ2-1
clone size: NA
D gene: NA
CDR3 protein: CAIGRAGDNEQFF
CDR3 DNA: TGTGCCATCGGGCGAGCGGGCGACAATGAGCAGTTCTTC

V gene: TRBV7-2
J gene: TRBJ2-3
clone size: many
D gene: NA
CDR3 protein: CASSYQSTDTQYF
CDR3 DNA: TGTGCCAGCAGCTACCAATCTACAGATACGCAGTATTTT

V gene: TRBV11-2
J gene: TRBJ2-1
clone size: few
D gene: NA
CDR3 protein: CASTHYLNNEQFF
CDR3 DNA: TGTGCCAGCACCCATTATCTAAACAATGAGCAGTTCTTC

V gene: TRBV20-1
J gene: TRBJ1-1
clone size: few
D gene: NA
CDR3 protein: CRPTGNTEAFF
CDR3 DNA: TGCAGGCCTACAGGGAACACTGAAGCTTTCTTT

V gene: TRBV6-5
J gene: TRBJ2-6
clone size: NA
D gene: NA
CDR3 protein: CASSYEPSGANVLTF
CDR3 DNA: TGTGCCAGCAGTTATGAACCCTCTGGGGCCAACGTCCTGACTTTC

V gene: TRBV4-3
J gene: TRBJ2-7
clone size: few
D gene: NA
CDR3 protein: CASSQDWGGTYEQYF
CDR3 DNA: TGCGCCAGCAGCCAAGATTGGGGCGGAACCTACGAGCAGTACTTC

V gene: TRBV4-3
J gene: TRBJ2-2
clone size: few
D gene: TRBD2
CDR3 protein: CASSPGTSGRLPGELFF
CDR3 DNA: TGCGCCAGCAGCCCTGGGACTAGCGGGAGGTTGCCCGGGGAGCTGTTTTTT

V gene: TRBV7-2
J gene: TRBJ2-4
clone size: NA
D gene: NA
CDR3 protein: CASSLMSQGGDIQYF
CDR3 DNA: TGTGCCAGCAGCTTAATGAGCCAAGGAGGAGACATTCAGTACTTC

V gene: TRBV7-6
J gene: TRBJ2-7
clone size: NA
D gene: NA
CDR3 protein: CASSALGYEQYF
CDR3 DNA: TGTGCCAGCAGCGCCCTGGGCTACGAGCAGTACTTC

V gene: TRBV2
J gene: TRBJ2-4
clone size: many
D gene: NA
CDR3 protein: CASSDVPVLAKNIQYF
CDR3 DNA: TGTGCCAGCAGTGATGTACCGGTCCTAGCCAAAAACATTCAGTACTTC

V gene: TRBV7-9
J gene: TRBJ2-2
clone size: few
D gene: NA
CDR3 protein: CASSHTSGDTGELFF
CDR3 DNA: TGTGCCAGCAGCCATACTAGTGGCGACACCGGGGAGCTGTTTTTT

V gene: TRBV6-1
J gene: TRBJ2-1
clone size: many
D gene: TRBD2
CDR3 protein: CASTNSGGGAYNEQFF
CDR3 DNA: TGTGCCAGCACCAATAGCGGGGGGGGAGCCTACAATGAGCAGTTCTTC

V gene: TRBV7-2
J gene: TRBJ2-3
clone size: few
D gene: NA
CDR3 protein: CASTERDTQYF
CDR3 DNA: TGTGCCAGCACGGAACGGGATACGCAGTATTTT

V gene: TRBV12-3/TRBV12-4
J gene: TRBJ2-1
clone size: NA
D gene: NA
CDR3 protein: CASSPQGYEQFF
CDR3 DNA: TGTGCCAGCAGCCCGCAGGGGTATGAGCAGTTCTTC

V gene: TRBV19
J gene: TRBJ2-5
clone size: NA
D gene: NA
CDR3 protein: CASSLRDVSQETQYF
CDR3 DNA: TGTGCCAGTAGTCTCCGGGACGTCTCCCAAGAGACCCAGTACTTC

V gene: TRBV6-2/TRBV6-3
J gene: TRBJ2-7
clone size: many
D gene: TRBD1
CDR3 protein: CASSLGTGSYYEQYF
CDR3 DNA: TGTGCCAGCAGCTTGGGGACAGGTTCGTACTACGAGCAGTACTTC

V gene: TRBV7-2
J gene: TRBJ1-1
clone size: NA
D gene: NA
CDR3 protein: CASSLNGNTEAFF
CDR3 DNA: TGTGCCAGCAGCTTGAATGGGAACACTGAAGCTTTCTTT

V gene: TRBV12-3/TRBV12-4
J gene: TRBJ1-1
clone size: NA
D gene: NA
CDR3 protein: CASTLQGAEAFF
CDR3 DNA: TGTGCCAGCACCCTGCAAGGGGCTGAAGCTTTCTTT

V gene: TRBV3-1
J gene: TRBJ2-7
clone size: few
D gene: NA
CDR3 protein: CASSQVPTEQYF
CDR3 DNA: TGTGCCAGCAGCCAAGTCCCCACCGAGCAGTACTTC

V gene: TRBV7-6
J gene: TRBJ2-5
clone size: NA
D gene: TRBD2
CDR3 protein: CASSTNLRTSAKETQYF
CDR3 DNA: TGTGCCAGCAGCACTAACCTCCGGACTAGCGCCAAAGAGACCCAGTACTTC

V gene: TRBV11-2
J gene: TRBJ1-2
clone size: few
D gene: NA
CDR3 protein: CASSPGMGDYGYTF
CDR3 DNA: TGTGCCAGCAGTCCAGGGATGGGGGACTATGGCTACACCTTC